This T cell receptor beta chain was captured in a study of a mutant IDH1 vaccine in newly diagnosed glioma (TCRdb year 2021). A note on the overall study: Eight vaccinations were administered to patients in weeks 1, 3, 5, 7, 11, 15, 19 and 23, corresponding to visits V03 through V10. Vaccination started 4-6 weeks after radiotherapy alone, or was given together with temozolomide cycles in the groups whose treatment included chemotherapy. Peripheral blood was drawn at six visits: V03 (baseline), V05, V07, V10, V12 and V13. Before enrollment, most patients had been given radiochemotherapy with temozolomide as standard therapy, while the rest had received either radiotherapy alone or temozolomide alone. Longitudinal TCRB deep sequencing was done for about two dozen treated patients, wherever samples were available for exploratory analyses. The roughly 33 treated patients were around 60% male and about 40% female, with a mean age of roughly 42 years. The study at large found these results: Changes in the top peripheral T cell clonotypes picked up by TCRB sequencing did not appear to be linked to pseudoprogression. Immune responses induced by the vaccine were seen in around 93% of patients across multiple MHC alleles. PBMC samples for TCRB deep sequencing were selected based on availability. The authors stated that sample limitations prevented analyses of patient blood samples from being reproduced.

The library was made by the immunoSEQ multiplex PCR assay. Rearranged TCR beta chain sequences were amplified using the hsTCRB Kit according to the manufacturer's protocol. An Illumina MiSeq was used to sequence the TCRB libraries. As for the original processing: The kit vendor's proprietary platform handled demultiplexing, trimming and gene mapping. Held by TCRdb, this immuneACCESS table contains in-frame sequences only and omits some clones. Under half of the omission traces to an unresolved V gene where checked; the cause of the rest is unknown. The DNA gave D and trimming, while V, J and clone size come from that table. This sample is represented by tens of thousands of clones; under 95% of them were singletons. The top ten constitute over 3.5% of the sample. A word on this clone: Its target antigen remains unknown. No much larger clonotype is one base removed from it; base qualities were not supplied.

The intended sense of this specimen's time point label: week 23, last vaccination. Each vaccine dose was 300 ug of a 20-mer mutant IDH1 peptide in Montanide, given subcutaneously with topical imiquimod. The donors had newly diagnosed IDH1-mutant astrocytomas of WHO grade 3 or 4 that showed loss of nuclear ATRX. The samples were drawn from NOA16, a multicentre, single-arm, open-label phase I trial in Germany that tested a mutant IDH1 peptide vaccine in humans for the first time. The DNeasy Blood and Tissue Kit was used to extract genomic DNA from EDTA blood for TCRB sequencing. The clonotype originates from a man aged 50-59 years with glioma. The sequenced sample was PBMCs, obtained from a glioma patient whose treatment included an IDH1 peptide vaccine.

The DNA sequence reads TGCGCCAGTGGGACCGAACCTGGGGCCTACGAGCAGTACTTC. Protein translation: CASGTEPGAYEQYF. The chain uses TRBV10-2 and TRBJ2-7, with the D gene possibly TRBD1 or TRBD2, each one fitting 5 bases. CDR1 and CDR2 are drawn from the germline V gene: WSHSY, SAAADI. Inclusive of the bounding cysteine and phenylalanine, the CDR3 is 14 residues long. CDR3 DNA is the only sequence kept; it has 42 bases, read in frame from the first base. The V and J ends are trimmed by 9 bases and 2 bases, leaving 17 bases between them.